The rows below give T cell receptor beta chains drawn from one sample of a study of cytomegalovirus exposure and HLA in healthy donors. Only in-frame clones appear in the TCRdb table, and some are missing; sequencing was by immunoSEQ multiplex PCR. The sample has 150,000 to 200,000 clones; around 85% are singletons. Input material: PBMCs. Receptors originate from a young man in good health and CMV-seropositive. Both conserved end residues are part of each CDR3. D genes are given only for firm matches. Rows may omit the clone size; those that give it use once, few, many or a size class.

abundance: .
v_gene: TRBV28
d_gene: .
j_gene: TRBJ1-2
CDR3nt: TGTGCCAGCAGCCAGCAGGGGAACTATGGCTACACCTTC
CDR3aa: CASSQQGNYGYTF

abundance: .
v_gene: TRBV13
d_gene: TRBD2
j_gene: TRBJ2-1
CDR3nt: TGTGCCAGCAGCTTAGTAGCGGGAGACTACAATGAGCAGTTCTTC
CDR3aa: CASSLVAGDYNEQFF

abundance: .
v_gene: TRBV6-1
d_gene: .
j_gene: TRBJ2-7
CDR3nt: TGTGCCAGCAGTGCGGTAGAACTACGCGAGCAGTACTTC
CDR3aa: CASSAVELREQYF

abundance: .
v_gene: TRBV5-4
d_gene: .
j_gene: TRBJ2-1
CDR3nt: TGTGCCAGCAGCTCCGGGACTCCCGAGCAGTTCTTC
CDR3aa: CASSSGTPEQFF

abundance: .
v_gene: TRBV29-1
d_gene: .
j_gene: TRBJ2-1
CDR3nt: TGCAGCGTCCCCGACCTGACAGGCGCGATGATCCATGAGCAGTTCTTC
CDR3aa: CSVPDLTGAMIHEQFF

abundance: .
v_gene: TRBV27
d_gene: TRBD1
j_gene: TRBJ2-1
CDR3nt: TGTGCCAGCGGCCCCATAGGGACAGGGATCAATGAGCAGTTCTTC
CDR3aa: CASGPIGTGINEQFF

abundance: .
v_gene: TRBV10-3
d_gene: TRBD1
j_gene: TRBJ2-5
CDR3nt: TGTGCCATCCGGGACAGCGCAGAAGAGACCCAGTACTTC
CDR3aa: CAIRDSAEETQYF

abundance: .
v_gene: TRBV4-1
d_gene: .
j_gene: TRBJ2-1
CDR3nt: TGCGCCAGCAGCCAAGATCGGGGAATCGATGAGCAGTTCTTC
CDR3aa: CASSQDRGIDEQFF

abundance: .
v_gene: TRBV9
d_gene: TRBD2
j_gene: TRBJ2-3
CDR3nt: TGTGCCAGCAGCCCGACTAGCGGGAGCACAGATACGCAGTATTTT
CDR3aa: CASSPTSGSTDTQYF

abundance: .
v_gene: TRBV5-1
d_gene: .
j_gene: TRBJ2-5
CDR3nt: TGCGCCAGCAGCTTGCGGGGCGGCGGGGATGGAGAGACCCAGTACTTC
CDR3aa: CASSLRGGGDGETQYF

abundance: .
v_gene: TRBV30
d_gene: .
j_gene: TRBJ2-3
CDR3nt: TGTGCCTGGAGAGACATGGGCGGGACAGTCCCCACAGATACGCAGTATTTT
CDR3aa: CAWRDMGGTVPTDTQYF

abundance: .
v_gene: TRBV28
d_gene: .
j_gene: TRBJ1-1
CDR3nt: TGTGCCAGCAGTTTAGGCAGAACGAACACTGAAGCTTTCTTT
CDR3aa: CASSLGRTNTEAFF

abundance: once
v_gene: TRBV11-2
d_gene: TRBD1
j_gene: TRBJ2-1
CDR3nt: TGTGCCAGCAGCTTCCGCAGGGGGACCTACAATGAGCAGTTCTTC
CDR3aa: CASSFRRGTYNEQFF

abundance: .
v_gene: TRBV5-6
d_gene: .
j_gene: TRBJ1-1
CDR3nt: TGTGCCAGCAGCTTGGATCGGGGGAACACTGAAGCTTTCTTT
CDR3aa: CASSLDRGNTEAFF